This is a list of T cell receptor beta chains from one sample in a study of CD8 T cells in Susac syndrome. TCRdb analysed the immunoSEQ multiplex PCR reads with MiXCR anew, one entry per CDR3 protein. The sample has more than 110,000 distinct CDR3 sequences, around 94% seen once. The sequenced sample was CD8+ T cells from PBMCs. These receptors came from a human donor in good health. Both conserved end residues are part of each CDR3.

v_call,cdr3_length,cdr3_aa
TRBV12-3/TRBV12-4,16,CASSSLIAGAGDEQFF
TRBV28,16,CASSRTSGSPQETQYF
TRBV7-6,14,CASSPGPQGQPQHF
TRBV20-1,15,CSASAFGGSYNEQFF
TRBV20-1,11,CSADRPYEQYF
TRBV30,13,CAWTRFANYGYTF
TRBV28,13,CASSFMGAGELFF
TRBV2,15,CASGGLPGGTDTQYF
TRBV30,14,CAWRGSTLLDTQYF
TRBV13,15,CASSLARPYQETQYF
TRBV30,12,CAWSVLGGELFF
TRBV4-3,15,CASSAGRGAYNEQFF
TRBV6-2/TRBV6-3,13,CASSWEPAYEQYF
TRBV19,15,CASSMGLNLGNTIYF
TRBV6-5,14,CASSPRLAGDTQYF
TRBV2,13,CASRTQGSETQYF
TRBV4-2,16,CASSQMGLAGGETQYF
TRBV9,14,CASSVADRVGEQYF
TRBV12-3/TRBV12-4,15,CASSSVAGDLNIQYF
TRBV5-4,13,CASSLMRSSEQFF
TRBV9,13,CASSVVWDNEQFF
TRBV20-1,13,CSALGAQENEQFF
TRBV14,15,CASSQSLLPYNEQFF
TRBV4-3,14,CASSQGTGYTEAFF
TRBV6-1,16,CASSTPGSMMAGELFF
TRBV28,12,CASESSSYEQYF